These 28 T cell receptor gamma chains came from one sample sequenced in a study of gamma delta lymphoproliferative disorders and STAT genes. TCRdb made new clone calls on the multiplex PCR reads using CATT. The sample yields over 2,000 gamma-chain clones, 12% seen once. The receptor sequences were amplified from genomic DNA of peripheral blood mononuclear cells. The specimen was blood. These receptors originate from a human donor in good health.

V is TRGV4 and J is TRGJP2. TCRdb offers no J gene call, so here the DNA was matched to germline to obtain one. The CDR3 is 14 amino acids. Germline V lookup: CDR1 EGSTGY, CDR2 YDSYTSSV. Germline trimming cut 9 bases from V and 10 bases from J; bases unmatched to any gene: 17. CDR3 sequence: CATRGFVWGWIKTF. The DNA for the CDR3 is TGTGCCACCCGGGGTTTTGTTTGGGGTTGGATCAAGACGTTT.

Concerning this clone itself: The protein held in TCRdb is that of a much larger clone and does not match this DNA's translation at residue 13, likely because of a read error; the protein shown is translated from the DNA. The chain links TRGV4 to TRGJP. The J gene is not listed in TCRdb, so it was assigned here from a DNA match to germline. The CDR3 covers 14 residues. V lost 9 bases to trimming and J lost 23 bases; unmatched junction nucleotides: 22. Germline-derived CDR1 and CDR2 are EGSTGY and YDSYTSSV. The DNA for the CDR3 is TGTGCCACCCCCTTGGATTTTGCTGGTTGGTTCAAGGTATTT. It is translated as CATPLDFAGWFKVF.

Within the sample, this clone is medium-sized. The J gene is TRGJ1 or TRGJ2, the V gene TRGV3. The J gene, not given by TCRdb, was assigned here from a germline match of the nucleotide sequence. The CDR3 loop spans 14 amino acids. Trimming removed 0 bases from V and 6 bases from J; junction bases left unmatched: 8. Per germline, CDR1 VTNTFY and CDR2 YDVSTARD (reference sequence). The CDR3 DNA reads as TGTGCCACCTGGGACAGGCTCCATAGTTATAAGAAACTCTTT. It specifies CATWDRLHSYKKLF.

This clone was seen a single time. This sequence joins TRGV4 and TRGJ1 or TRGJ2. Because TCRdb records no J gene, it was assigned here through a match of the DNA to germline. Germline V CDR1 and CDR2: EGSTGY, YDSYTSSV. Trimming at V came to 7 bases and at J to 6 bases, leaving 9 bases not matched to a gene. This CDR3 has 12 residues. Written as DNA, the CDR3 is TGTGCCACCTGTCCCTACCCTTATAAGAAACTCTTT. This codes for CATCPYPYKKLF.

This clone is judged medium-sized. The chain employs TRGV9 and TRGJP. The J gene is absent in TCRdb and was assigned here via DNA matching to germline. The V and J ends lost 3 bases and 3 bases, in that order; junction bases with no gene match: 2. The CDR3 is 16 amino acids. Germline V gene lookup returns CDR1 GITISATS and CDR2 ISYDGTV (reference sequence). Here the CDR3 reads CALWEPQELGKKIKVF. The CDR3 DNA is TGTGCCTTGTGGGAGCCGCAAGAGTTGGGCAAAAAAATCAAGGTATTT.

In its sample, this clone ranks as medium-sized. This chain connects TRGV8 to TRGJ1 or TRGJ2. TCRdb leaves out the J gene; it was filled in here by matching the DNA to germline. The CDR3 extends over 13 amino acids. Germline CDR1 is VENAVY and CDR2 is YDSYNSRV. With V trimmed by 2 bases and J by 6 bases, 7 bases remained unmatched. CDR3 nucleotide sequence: TGTGCCACCTGGGATAAGACCAGTTATAAGAAACTCTTT. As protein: CATWDKTSYKKLF.

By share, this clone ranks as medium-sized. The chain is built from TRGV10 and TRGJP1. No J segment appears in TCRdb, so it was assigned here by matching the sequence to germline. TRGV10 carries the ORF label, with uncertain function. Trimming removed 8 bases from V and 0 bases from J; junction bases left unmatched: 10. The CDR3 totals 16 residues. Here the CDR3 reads CAAWDSQDTTGWFKIF. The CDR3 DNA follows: TGTGCTGCGTGGGATTCTCAGGATACCACTGGTTGGTTCAAGATATTT.

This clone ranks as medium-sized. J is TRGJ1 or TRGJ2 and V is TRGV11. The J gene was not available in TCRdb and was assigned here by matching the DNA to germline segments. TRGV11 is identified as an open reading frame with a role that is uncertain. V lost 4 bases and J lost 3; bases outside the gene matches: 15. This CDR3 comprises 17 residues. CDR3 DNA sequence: TGTGCCTGCTGGATTAGTCCCGACGGGGTCGGTTATTATAAGAAACTCTTT. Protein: CACWISPDGVGYYKKLF.

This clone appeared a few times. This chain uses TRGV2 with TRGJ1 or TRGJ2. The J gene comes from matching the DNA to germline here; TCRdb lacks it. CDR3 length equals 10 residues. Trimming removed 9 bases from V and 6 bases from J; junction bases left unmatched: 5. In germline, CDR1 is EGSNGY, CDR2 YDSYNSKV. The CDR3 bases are TGTGCCACCCAACCTTATAAGAAACTCTTT. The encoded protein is CATQPYKKLF.

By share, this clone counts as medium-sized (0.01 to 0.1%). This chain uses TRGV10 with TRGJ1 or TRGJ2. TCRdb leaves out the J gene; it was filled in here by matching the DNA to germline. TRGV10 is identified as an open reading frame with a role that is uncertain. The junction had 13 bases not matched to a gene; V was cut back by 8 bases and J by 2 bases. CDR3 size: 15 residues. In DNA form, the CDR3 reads TGTGCTGCGTGGGATTTCATTTGGCATTATTATAAGAAACTCTTT. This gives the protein CAAWDFIWHYYKKLF.

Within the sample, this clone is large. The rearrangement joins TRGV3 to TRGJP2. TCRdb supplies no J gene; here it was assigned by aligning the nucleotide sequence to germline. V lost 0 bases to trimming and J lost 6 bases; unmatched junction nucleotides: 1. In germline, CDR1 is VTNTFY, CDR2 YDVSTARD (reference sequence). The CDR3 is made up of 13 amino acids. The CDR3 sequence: CATWDRGDWIKTF. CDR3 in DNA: TGTGCCACCTGGGACAGGGGTGATTGGATCAAGACGTTT.

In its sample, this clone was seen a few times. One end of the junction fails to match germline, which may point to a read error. This CDR3 is CAAWGVYYKKLF. The CDR3 DNA is TGTGCTGCGTGGGGGGTGTATTATAAGAAACTCTTT. The chain combines TRGV10 with TRGJ1 or TRGJ2. TCRdb carries no J gene annotation; the J gene was assigned here by matching the DNA with germline. TRGV10 is given ORF status, its function remaining uncertain. This CDR3 region has 12 residues.

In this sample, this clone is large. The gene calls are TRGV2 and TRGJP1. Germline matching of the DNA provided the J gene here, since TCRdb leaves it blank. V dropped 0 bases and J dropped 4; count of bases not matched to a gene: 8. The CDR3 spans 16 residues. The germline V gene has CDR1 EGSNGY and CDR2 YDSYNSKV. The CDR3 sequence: CATWDGREGTGWFKIF. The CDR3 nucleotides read TGTGCCACCTGGGACGGGCGGGAAGGCACTGGTTGGTTCAAGATATTT.

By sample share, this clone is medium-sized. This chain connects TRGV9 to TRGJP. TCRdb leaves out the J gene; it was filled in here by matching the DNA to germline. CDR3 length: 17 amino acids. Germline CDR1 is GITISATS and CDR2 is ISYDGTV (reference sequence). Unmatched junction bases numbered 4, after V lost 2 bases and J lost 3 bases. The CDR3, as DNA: TGTGCCTTGTGGGAGGCCCCGCAAGAGTTGGGCAAAAAAATCAAGGTATTT. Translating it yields CALWEAPQELGKKIKVF.

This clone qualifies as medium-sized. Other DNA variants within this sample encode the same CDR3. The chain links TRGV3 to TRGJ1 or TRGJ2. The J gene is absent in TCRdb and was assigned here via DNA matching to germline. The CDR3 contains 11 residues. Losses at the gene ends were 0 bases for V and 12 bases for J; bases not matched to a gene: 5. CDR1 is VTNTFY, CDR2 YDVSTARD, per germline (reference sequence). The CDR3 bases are TGTGCCACCTGGGACAGGCTAGTGAAACTCTTT. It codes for CATWDRLVKLF.

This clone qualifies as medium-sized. CDR3 amino acids: CATWDGRGSDWIKTF. The CDR3 region has the DNA TGTGCCACCTGGGACGGGCGGGGTAGTGATTGGATCAAGACGTTT. The rearrangement uses TRGV2 and TRGJP2. The J gene, left out of TCRdb, was set here by checking the DNA against germline. The V gene end was trimmed by 0 bases and the J gene end by 3 bases; junction bases not matched to a gene: 4. CDR1 is EGSNGY, CDR2 YDSYNSKV, per germline. This CDR3 has 15 residues.

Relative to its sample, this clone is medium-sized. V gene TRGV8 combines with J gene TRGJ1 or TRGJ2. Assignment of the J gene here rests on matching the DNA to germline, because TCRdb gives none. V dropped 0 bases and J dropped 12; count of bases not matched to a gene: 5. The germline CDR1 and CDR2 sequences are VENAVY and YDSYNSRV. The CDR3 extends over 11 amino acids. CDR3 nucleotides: TGTGCCACCTGGGATAGGCGTGGGAAACTCTTT. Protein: CATWDRRGKLF.

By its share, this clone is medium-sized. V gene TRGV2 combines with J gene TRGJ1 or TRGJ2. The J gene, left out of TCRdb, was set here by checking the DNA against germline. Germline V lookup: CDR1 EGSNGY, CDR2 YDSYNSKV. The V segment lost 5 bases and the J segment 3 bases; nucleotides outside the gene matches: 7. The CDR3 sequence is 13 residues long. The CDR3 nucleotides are TGTGCCACCTGGGGGGGAACTTATTATAAGAAACTCTTT. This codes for CATWGGTYYKKLF.

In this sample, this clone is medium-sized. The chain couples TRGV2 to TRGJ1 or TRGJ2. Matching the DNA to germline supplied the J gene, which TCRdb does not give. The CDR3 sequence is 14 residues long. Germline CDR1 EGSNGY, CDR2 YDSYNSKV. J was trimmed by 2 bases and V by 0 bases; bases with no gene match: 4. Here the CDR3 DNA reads TGTGCCACCTGGGACGGGCAGCATTATTATAAGAAACTCTTT. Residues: CATWDGQHYYKKLF.

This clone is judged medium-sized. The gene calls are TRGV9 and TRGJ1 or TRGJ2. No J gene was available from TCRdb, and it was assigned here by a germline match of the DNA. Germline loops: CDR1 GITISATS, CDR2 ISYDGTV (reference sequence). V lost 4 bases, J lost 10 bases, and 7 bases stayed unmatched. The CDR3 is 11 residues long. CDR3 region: CALWEGEKKLF. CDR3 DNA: TGTGCCTTGTGGGAAGGGGAAAAGAAACTCTTT.

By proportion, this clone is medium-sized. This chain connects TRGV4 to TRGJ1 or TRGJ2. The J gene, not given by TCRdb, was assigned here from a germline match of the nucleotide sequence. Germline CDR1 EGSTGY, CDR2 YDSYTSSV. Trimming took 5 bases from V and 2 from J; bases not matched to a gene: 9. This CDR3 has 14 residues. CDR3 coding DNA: TGTGCCACCTGGGCCCCCCCTTATTATTATAAGAAACTCTTT. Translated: CATWAPPYYYKKLF.

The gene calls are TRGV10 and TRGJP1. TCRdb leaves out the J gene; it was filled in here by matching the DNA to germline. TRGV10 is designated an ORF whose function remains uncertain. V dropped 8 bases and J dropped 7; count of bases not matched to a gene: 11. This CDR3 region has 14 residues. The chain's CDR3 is CAAWVHLNGWFKIF. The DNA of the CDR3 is TGTGCTGCGTGGGTCCACCTCAATGGTTGGTTCAAGATATTT.

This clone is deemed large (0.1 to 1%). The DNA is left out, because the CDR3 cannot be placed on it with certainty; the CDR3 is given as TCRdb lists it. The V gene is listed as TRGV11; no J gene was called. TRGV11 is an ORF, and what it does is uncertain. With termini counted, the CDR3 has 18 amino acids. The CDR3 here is CTTVPAGLGTGSDWIKTF.

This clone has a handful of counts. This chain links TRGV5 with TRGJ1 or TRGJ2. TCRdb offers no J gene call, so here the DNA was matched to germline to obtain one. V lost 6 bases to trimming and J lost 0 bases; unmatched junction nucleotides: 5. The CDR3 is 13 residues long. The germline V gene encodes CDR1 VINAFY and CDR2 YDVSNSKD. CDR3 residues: CATWTRNYYKKLF. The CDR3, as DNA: TGTGCCACCTGGACCCGGAATTATTATAAGAAACTCTTT.

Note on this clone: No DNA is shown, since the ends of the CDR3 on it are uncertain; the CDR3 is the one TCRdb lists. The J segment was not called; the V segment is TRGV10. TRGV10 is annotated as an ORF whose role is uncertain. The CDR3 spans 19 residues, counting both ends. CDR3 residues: CAAWDYIGIRNSLAVEQHF.

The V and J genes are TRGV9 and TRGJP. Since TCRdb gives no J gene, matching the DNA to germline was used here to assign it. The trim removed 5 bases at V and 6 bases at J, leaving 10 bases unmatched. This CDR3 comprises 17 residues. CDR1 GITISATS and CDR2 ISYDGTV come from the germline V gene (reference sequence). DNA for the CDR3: TGTGCCTTGTGGGCGGGAGGTCCAGAGTTGGGCAAAAAAATCAAGGTATTT. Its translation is CALWAGGPELGKKIKVF.

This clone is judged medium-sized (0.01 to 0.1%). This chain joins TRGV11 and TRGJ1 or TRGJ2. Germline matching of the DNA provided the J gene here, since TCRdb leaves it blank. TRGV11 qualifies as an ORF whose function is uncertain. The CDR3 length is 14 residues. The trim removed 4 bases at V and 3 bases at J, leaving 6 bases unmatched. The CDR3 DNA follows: TGTGCCTGCTGGATTAGTTCCCCTTATTATAAGAAACTCTTT. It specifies CACWISSPYYKKLF.

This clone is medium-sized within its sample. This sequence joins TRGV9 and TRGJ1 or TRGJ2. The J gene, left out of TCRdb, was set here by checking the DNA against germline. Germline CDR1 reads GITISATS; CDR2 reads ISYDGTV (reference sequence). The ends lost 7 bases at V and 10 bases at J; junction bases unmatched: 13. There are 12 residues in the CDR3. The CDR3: CALCVAGTKKLF. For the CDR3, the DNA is TGTGCCTTGTGTGTGGCGGGCACAAAGAAACTCTTT.